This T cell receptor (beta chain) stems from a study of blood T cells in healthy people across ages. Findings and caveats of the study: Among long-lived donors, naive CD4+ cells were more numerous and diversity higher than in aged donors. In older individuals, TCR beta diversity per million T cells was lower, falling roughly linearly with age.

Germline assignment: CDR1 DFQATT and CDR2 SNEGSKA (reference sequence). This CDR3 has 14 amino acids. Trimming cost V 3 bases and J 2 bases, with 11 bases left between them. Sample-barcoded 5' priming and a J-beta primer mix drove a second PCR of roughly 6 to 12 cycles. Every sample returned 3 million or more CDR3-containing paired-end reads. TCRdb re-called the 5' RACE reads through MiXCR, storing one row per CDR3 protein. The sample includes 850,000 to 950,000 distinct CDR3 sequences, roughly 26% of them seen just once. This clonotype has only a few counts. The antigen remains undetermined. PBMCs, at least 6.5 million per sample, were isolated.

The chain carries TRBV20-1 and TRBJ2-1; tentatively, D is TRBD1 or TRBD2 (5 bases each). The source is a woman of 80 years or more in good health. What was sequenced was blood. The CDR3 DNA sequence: TGCAGTGCTAGTCCGGGACGGACCTACAATGAGCAGTTCTTC. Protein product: CSASPGRTYNEQFF.